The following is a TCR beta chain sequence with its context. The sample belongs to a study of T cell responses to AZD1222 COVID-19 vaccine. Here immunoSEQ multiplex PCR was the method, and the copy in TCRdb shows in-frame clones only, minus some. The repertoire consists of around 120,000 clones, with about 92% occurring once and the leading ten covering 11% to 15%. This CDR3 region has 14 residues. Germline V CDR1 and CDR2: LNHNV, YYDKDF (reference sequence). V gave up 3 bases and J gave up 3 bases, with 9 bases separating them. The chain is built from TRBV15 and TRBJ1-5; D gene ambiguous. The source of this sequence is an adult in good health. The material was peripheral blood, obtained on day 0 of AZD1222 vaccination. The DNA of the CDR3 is TGTGCCACCAGCAGGGACCGGGCCAATCAGCCCCAGCATTTT. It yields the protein CATSRDRANQPQHF.